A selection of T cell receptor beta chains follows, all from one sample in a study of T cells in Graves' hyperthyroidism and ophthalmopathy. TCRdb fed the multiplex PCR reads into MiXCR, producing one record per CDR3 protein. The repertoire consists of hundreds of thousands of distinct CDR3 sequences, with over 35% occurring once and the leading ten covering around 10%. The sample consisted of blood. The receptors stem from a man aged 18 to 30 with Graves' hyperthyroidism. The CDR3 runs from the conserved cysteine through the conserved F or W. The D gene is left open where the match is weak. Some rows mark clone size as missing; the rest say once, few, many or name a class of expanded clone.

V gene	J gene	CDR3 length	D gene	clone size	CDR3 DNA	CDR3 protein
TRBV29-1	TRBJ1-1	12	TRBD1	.	TGCAGCGTTGATCAGGGGGCGCGTTGGGCTTTCTTT	CSVDQGARWAFF
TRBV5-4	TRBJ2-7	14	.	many	TGTGCCAGCAGCTTGGTACAGGGAGTGGGCGAGCAGTACTTC	CASSLVQGVGEQYF
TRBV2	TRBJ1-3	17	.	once	TGTGCCAGCAGTCATTCGACAGAGCTATCTTCTGGAAACACCATATATTTT	CASSHSTELSSGNTIYF
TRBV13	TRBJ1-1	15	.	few	TGTGCCAGCAGCCCAAAGGGGCGTAGGAATACTGAAGCTTTCTTT	CASSPKGRRNTEAFF
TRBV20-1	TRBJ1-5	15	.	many	TGCAGTGCGAGCGAGGGTCAACACAGCAATCAGCCCCAGCATTTT	CSASEGQHSNQPQHF
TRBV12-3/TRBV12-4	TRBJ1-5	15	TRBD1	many	TGTGCCAGCAGTTTCTCCGGGACAGGCAATCAGCCCCAGCATTTT	CASSFSGTGNQPQHF
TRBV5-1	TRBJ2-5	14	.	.	TGCGCCAGCAGCTCAACAGTCTCCCAAGAGACCCAGTACTTC	CASSSTVSQETQYF
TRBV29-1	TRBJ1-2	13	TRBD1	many	TGCAGCGTCTTACGGACAGGGTATTATGGCTACACCTTC	CSVLRTGYYGYTF
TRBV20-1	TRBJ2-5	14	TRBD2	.	TGCAGTGCAGTTGGACTAGCGGCCCAAGAGACCCAGTACTTC	CSAVGLAAQETQYF
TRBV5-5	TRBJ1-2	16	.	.	TGTGCCAGCAGCTTTTTAGCAGCGCCTCCTAACTATGGCTACACCTTC	CASSFLAAPPNYGYTF
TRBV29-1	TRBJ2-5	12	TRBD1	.	TGCAGCTTCTGCACAGGGGTGGAGACCCAGTACTTC	CSFCTGVETQYF
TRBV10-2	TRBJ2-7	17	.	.	TGCGCCAGCAGCCAAGAGGGTCTAGGCGGGGCCTCCTACGAGCAGTACTTC	CASSQEGLGGASYEQYF
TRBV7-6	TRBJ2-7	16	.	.	TGTGCCAGCAGCCCCGGGACTGACCGGATCTCCTACGAGCAGTACTTC	CASSPGTDRISYEQYF
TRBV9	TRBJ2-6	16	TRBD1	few	TGTGCCAGCAGCAGGGGACAGTCCTCTGGGGCCAACGTCCTGACTTTC	CASSRGQSSGANVLTF
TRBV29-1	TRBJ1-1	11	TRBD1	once	TGCAGCTGGACAGGGAGGACTGAAGCTTTCTTT	CSWTGRTEAFF
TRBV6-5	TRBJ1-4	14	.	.	TGTGCCAGCAGACACCCAGGGGCTGGTGAAAAACTGTTTTTT	CASRHPGAGEKLFF
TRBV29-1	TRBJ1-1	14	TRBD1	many	TGCAGCGCCGCCGGGACAGGGGACGACACTGAAGCTTTCTTT	CSAAGTGDDTEAFF
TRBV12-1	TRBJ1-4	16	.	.	TGTGCCAGCAGCTTCGGGCAGGTGGGGACTAATGAAAAACTGTTTTTT	CASSFGQVGTNEKLFF
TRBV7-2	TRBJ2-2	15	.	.	TGTGCCAGCAGCTCCCGACTTCTGAACACCGGGGAGCTGTTTTTT	CASSSRLLNTGELFF